This TCR beta chain was captured by sequencing in a study of T cell responses to AZD1222 COVID-19 vaccine. Study-level points and caveats: A mostly white British donor set with more females was recruited, and clonal diversity was possibly underestimated.

Repertoires were generated with immunoSEQ multiplex PCR, while TCRdb's copy carries only in-frame clones and drops some. The sample yields 95,000 to 100,000 clones, less than 90% seen once. V gave up 2 bases and J gave up 4 bases; unmatched junction bases: 15. The CDR3 length is 19 residues. Germline CDR1 SGHVS, CDR2 FNYEAQ. As to this clone: Its antigen is currently unknown.

The gene calls are TRBV7-6 and TRBJ2-2, with 8 bases that match TRBD1. The receptor was isolated from an adult in good health. The specimen was peripheral blood, collected on day 0 of AZD1222 vaccination. The CDR3 DNA reads TGTGCCAGCAGCTTACCCCGGGCAGGGGGCCCAAGAATCACCGGGGAGCTGTTTTTT. Protein: CASSLPRAGGPRITGELFF.